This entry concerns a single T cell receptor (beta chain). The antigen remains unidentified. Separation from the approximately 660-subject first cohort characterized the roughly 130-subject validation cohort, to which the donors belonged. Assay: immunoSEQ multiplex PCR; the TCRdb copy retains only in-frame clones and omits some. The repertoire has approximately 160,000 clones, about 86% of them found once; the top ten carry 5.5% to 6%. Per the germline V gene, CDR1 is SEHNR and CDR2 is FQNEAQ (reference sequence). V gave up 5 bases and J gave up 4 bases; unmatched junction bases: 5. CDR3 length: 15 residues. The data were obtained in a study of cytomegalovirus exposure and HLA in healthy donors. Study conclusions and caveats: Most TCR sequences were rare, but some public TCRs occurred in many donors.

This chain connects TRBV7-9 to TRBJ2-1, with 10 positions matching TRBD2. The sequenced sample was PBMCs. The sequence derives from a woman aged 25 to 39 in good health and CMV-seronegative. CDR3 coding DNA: TGTGCCAGCAGCATTAGCGGGGGGCTATACAATGAGCAGTTCTTC. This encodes CASSISGGLYNEQFF. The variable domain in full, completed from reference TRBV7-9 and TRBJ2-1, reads DTGVSQNPRHKITKRGQNVTFRCDPISEHNRLYWYRQTLGQGPEFLTYFQNEAQLEKSRLLSDRFSAERPKGSFSTLEIQRTEQGDSAMYLCASSISGGLYNEQFFGPGTRLTVL.